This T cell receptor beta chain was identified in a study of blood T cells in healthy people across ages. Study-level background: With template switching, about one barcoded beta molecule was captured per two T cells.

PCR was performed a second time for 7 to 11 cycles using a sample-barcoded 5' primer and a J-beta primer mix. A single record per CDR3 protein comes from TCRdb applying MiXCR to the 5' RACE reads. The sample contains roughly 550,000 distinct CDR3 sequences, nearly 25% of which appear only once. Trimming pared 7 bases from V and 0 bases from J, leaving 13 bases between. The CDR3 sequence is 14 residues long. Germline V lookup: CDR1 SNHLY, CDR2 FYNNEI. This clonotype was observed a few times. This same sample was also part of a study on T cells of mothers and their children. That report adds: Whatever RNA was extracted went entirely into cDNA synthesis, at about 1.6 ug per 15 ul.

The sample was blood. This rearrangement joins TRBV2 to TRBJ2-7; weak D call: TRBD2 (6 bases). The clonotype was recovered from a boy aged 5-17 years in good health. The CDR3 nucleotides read TGTGCCAGCATGGGGGACTGGGACTCCTACGAGCAGTACTTC. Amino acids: CASMGDWDSYEQYF.